This TCR beta chain was sequenced during a study of blood T cell repertoires in COVID-19. Study-wide background: Sites across the United States, Italy and Spain contributed samples from acute and convalescent COVID-19. T cells, B-cell-depleted T cells, or PBMCs provided the cDNA or gDNA that served as material.

V was pared by 0 bases and J by 14 bases, with 13 bases between. Germline values: CDR1 MNHEY, CDR2 SVGAGI. This CDR3 comprises 12 residues. How the authors handled the data: Amplified reference gene primers provided the basis for estimating nucleated cell counts. TCRdb keeps only in-frame clones here, not all; method: immunoSEQ multiplex PCR. V and J calls plus clone size are reproduced from that table; the DNA served to infer D and trimming. The repertoire holds about 180,000 clones, 80% to 90% seen once, with more than 7.5% in the top ten. The clonotype originates from a middle-aged man with active or convalescent COVID-19. Sequenced sample: peripheral blood. The V call is TRBV6-5, the J call TRBJ1-1; D not certain. The CDR3 nucleotides read TGTGCCAGCAGTTACTCGAACAGTTTGTTATTCTTT. This encodes CASSYSNSLLFF.